This entry lists 30 T cell receptor beta chains sequenced from one sample in a study of radiation and T cells in renal cell carcinoma. Time point described: blood 4 weeks post-SBRT, at nephrectomy. Treatment here: 15 Gy SBRT to primary tumor, nephrectomy 4 weeks later. Libraries were prepared by immunoSEQ multiplex PCR; TCRdb keeps only in-frame clonotypes and omits some of them. Of about 90,000 clones in the sample, 80% to 90% were seen once. The sample was blood, taken from a patient whose treatment included radiotherapy and nephrectomy. Every receptor here comes from a man aged 55-75 years with renal cell carcinoma.

CDR3 amino acids: CASSFRQGRSFSGNTIYF. As DNA, the CDR3 is TGTGCCAGCAGTTTCAGACAGGGTAGATCCTTCTCTGGAAACACCATATATTTT. V gene TRBV28 combines with J gene TRBJ1-3; 7 bases align to TRBD1. The germline V gene encodes CDR1 MDHEN and CDR2 SYDVKM. The CDR3 is 18 residues long. Trimming removed 3 bases from V and 0 bases from J; junction bases left unmatched: 11.

The chain links TRBV19 to TRBJ2-1, with D perhaps given as TRBD1 or TRBD2 (5 bases each). Germline CDR1 and CDR2: LNHDA and SQIVND (reference sequence). The CDR3 is 13 residues long. Trimming pared 7 bases from V and 6 bases from J, leaving 13 bases between. Here the CDR3 reads CASTRWGFNEQFF. The CDR3 DNA reads as TGTGCCAGTACCCGATGGGGGTTCAATGAGCAGTTCTTC.

The chain has TRBV6-1 and TRBJ1-1, with D possibly matching TRBD1 (5 bases). Trimming took 6 bases from V and 4 from J, leaving 12 bases between them. The CDR3 spans 13 residues. CDR1 and CDR2 from the germline V gene are MNHNS and SASEGT. CDR3 bases: TGTGCCAGCAGCGATCACAGGCTCACTGAAGCTTTCTTT. As protein: CASSDHRLTEAFF.

This clone occurred a few times. V usage is TRBV4-1 and J usage is TRBJ2-5; TRBD2 matches 14 bases. This CDR3 is built from 14 residues. Germline V CDR1 and CDR2: MGHRA, YSYEKL. Trimming at V came to 4 bases and at J to 7 bases, leaving 2 bases not matched to a gene. The CDR3 bases are TGCGCCAGCAGCCGACTAGCGGGAGGGGGGACCCAGTACTTC. It specifies CASSRLAGGGTQYF.

The V call is TRBV28, the J call TRBJ1-3, with 7 bases aligning to TRBD1. Germline CDR1 reads MDHEN; CDR2 reads SYDVKM. Trimming cost V 3 bases and J 4 bases; bases outside gene matches: 3. This CDR3 comprises 14 residues. CDR3 loop: CASSFDREGNTIYF. Here the CDR3 DNA reads TGTGCCAGCAGTTTCGACAGGGAGGGAAACACCATATATTTT.

The chain couples TRBV29-1 to TRBJ1-4; D is perhaps TRBD1 (5 bases). The CDR3 has 14 amino acids. V gave up 8 bases and J gave up 5 bases, with 18 bases separating them. The germline gives CDR1 SQVTM, CDR2 ANQGSEA. CDR3 sequence: CSTSGGSGNEKLFF. The CDR3 nucleotides are TGCAGCACCTCCGGGGGGTCGGGGAATGAAAAACTGTTTTTT.

J is TRBJ2-7 and V is TRBV6-5; D is unresolved. The CDR3 length is 12 residues. Trimming shortened V by 6 bases and J by 1 base, and 7 bases separated the two germline ends. Germline loops: CDR1 MNHEY, CDR2 SVGAGI. Here the CDR3 reads CASRDGSYEQYF. CDR3 DNA sequence: TGTGCCAGCAGGGACGGTTCCTACGAGCAGTACTTC.

This rearrangement joins TRBV6-5 to TRBJ2-1; 7 bases map to TRBD2. The ends lost 6 bases at V and 6 bases at J; junction bases unmatched: 8. The germline V gene has CDR1 MNHEY and CDR2 SVGAGI. This CDR3 spans 14 amino acids. The CDR3: CASSSGEGRNEQFF. CDR3 sequence (DNA): TGTGCCAGCAGCAGCGGGGAAGGGCGCAATGAGCAGTTCTTC.

The chain uses TRBV4-1 and TRBJ2-7; 12 bases are a match to TRBD2. V was clipped by 1 base and J by 4 bases; unmatched bases: 2. Germline V gene data show CDR1 as MGHRA and CDR2 as YSYEKL. This CDR3 region has 15 residues. The CDR3 reads CASSQGTSGMYEQYF. In nucleotides, the CDR3 is TGCGCCAGCAGCCAAGGGACTAGCGGGATGTACGAGCAGTACTTC.

The rearrangement joins TRBV28 to TRBJ2-5; D might be TRBD1 (6 bases). The CDR3 spans 15 residues. CDR1 and CDR2 (germline): MDHEN, SYDVKM. Trimming shortened V by 0 bases and J by 0 bases, and 8 bases separated the two germline ends. The CDR3 nucleotides are TGTGCCAGCAGTTTATGGGACAGAAACCAAGAGACCCAGTACTTC. This codes for CASSLWDRNQETQYF.

The chain carries TRBV6-1 and TRBJ2-2, with D unclear. CDR1 MNHNS and CDR2 SASEGT come from the germline V gene. CDR3 length: 12 residues. V was trimmed by 3 bases and J by 7 bases, leaving 6 bases between them. The CDR3 spells CASSEGIGELFF. CDR3 DNA: TGTGCCAGCAGTGAGGGGATCGGGGAGCTGTTTTTT.

The chain is built from TRBV28 and TRBJ2-6; weak D call: TRBD1 (6 bases). The ends were cut back, 10 bases at V and 0 bases at J, with 31 bases in the middle. Germline V gene lookup returns CDR1 MDHEN and CDR2 SYDVKM. The CDR3 extends over 21 amino acids. The CDR3 loop is CATRPGTSGRRKVSGANVLTF. In DNA form, the CDR3 reads TGTGCCACCCGTCCCGGGACATCAGGACGGAGGAAGGTCTCTGGGGCCAACGTCCTGACTTTC.

The genes are TRBV5-6 and TRBJ2-7; 10 nucleotides align to TRBD2. J gave up 4 bases and V 0 bases, and 1 base lay outside the gene matches. The germline gives CDR1 SGHDT, CDR2 YYEEEE. The CDR3 spans 14 residues. CDR3 sequence (DNA): TGTGCCAGCAGCTTGGGGACTAGCGGTTACGAGCAGTACTTC. Its protein is CASSLGTSGYEQYF.

This chain joins TRBV6-1 and TRBJ2-7; a possible D gene is TRBD1 (6 bases). From germline, CDR1 is MNHNS and CDR2 SASEGT. The CDR3 sequence is 13 residues long. The ends were cut back, 11 bases at V and 0 bases at J, with 14 bases in the middle. The CDR3 coding sequence is TGTGCCTGCGGACAGAGAAGCTCCTACGAGCAGTACTTC. Amino acids: CACGQRSSYEQYF.

This rearrangement joins TRBV7-6 to TRBJ1-3; TRBD1 matches 7 bases. Germline V CDR1 and CDR2: SGHVS, FNYEAQ. The V and J ends lost 4 bases and 2 bases, in that order; junction bases with no gene match: 5. The CDR3 runs to 15 residues. In DNA, the CDR3 is TGTGCCAGCAGCTCTACCGGGACAGCTGGAAACACCATATATTTT. This codes for CASSSTGTAGNTIYF.

The chain employs TRBV19 and TRBJ2-2, with 9 bases lining up with TRBD1. Germline values: CDR1 LNHDA, CDR2 SQIVND (reference sequence). This CDR3 is 15 amino acids long. V shed 4 bases and J 7 bases; nucleotides not matched to a gene: 7. The CDR3 loop reads CASSTRQGVGGELFF. CDR3 sequence (DNA): TGTGCCAGTAGTACCAGACAGGGGGTTGGCGGGGAGCTGTTTTTT. Full variable domain (missing parts from reference TRBV19 and TRBJ2-2): DGGITQSPKYLFRKEGQNVTLSCEQNLNHDAMYWYRQDPGQGLRLIYYSQIVNDFQKGDIAEGYSVSREKKESFPLTVTSAQKNPTAFYLCASSTRQGVGGELFFGEGSRLTVL.

V gene TRBV5-1 combines with J gene TRBJ2-2; perhaps TRBD2 as D (5 bases). This CDR3 comprises 16 residues. Trimming shortened V by 0 bases and J by 2 bases, and 11 bases separated the two germline ends. Germline V CDR1 and CDR2: SGHRS, YFSETQ. This chain's CDR3 is CASSLAGLPNTGELFF. The CDR3, as DNA: TGCGCCAGCAGCTTGGCCGGACTCCCAAACACCGGGGAGCTGTTTTTT.

This chain connects TRBV7-2 to TRBJ2-2; D uncertain. Germline CDR1 SGHTA, CDR2 FQGNSA. V was pared by 4 bases and J by 8 bases, with 14 bases between. This CDR3 contains 14 residues. The DNA of the CDR3 is TGTGCCAGCAGCTCGGACCGATTAGGAGGGGAGCTGTTTTTT. It is translated as CASSSDRLGGELFF.

This chain connects TRBV5-6 to TRBJ1-3; possible D gene TRBD1, 5 bases. Trimming shortened V by 4 bases and J by 0 bases, and 20 bases separated the two germline ends. CDR3 length: 18 amino acids. The germline V gene encodes CDR1 SGHDT and CDR2 YYEEEE. Here the CDR3 reads CASSGGGWGASSGNTIYF. CDR3 sequence (DNA): TGTGCCAGCAGCGGTGGTGGGTGGGGCGCCAGCTCTGGAAACACCATATATTTT.

CDR3 in amino acids: CASRRLAGASYEQYF. For the CDR3, the DNA is TGTGCCAGCAGGCGACTAGCGGGGGCCTCCTACGAGCAGTACTTC. The chain carries TRBV28 and TRBJ2-7, with 12 nucleotides matching TRBD2. The V gene's germline CDR1 is MDHEN and CDR2 SYDVKM. With 6 bases clipped from V and 0 bases from J, the junction kept 3 bases outside the gene matches. The CDR3 loop spans 15 amino acids.

The rearrangement uses TRBV5-1 and TRBJ2-7; D might be TRBD1 (6 bases). Trimming took 1 base from V and 0 from J, leaving 11 bases between them. The CDR3 totals 15 residues. Looked up from germline, CDR1 is SGHRS and CDR2 is YFSETQ. Here the CDR3 DNA reads TGCGCCAGCAGCTTGCTGACAGGACTCTCCTACGAGCAGTACTTC. Its translation is CASSLLTGLSYEQYF.

The gene calls are TRBV2 and TRBJ2-3; D unclear. The germline CDR1 and CDR2 sequences are SNHLY and FYNNEI. The V gene lost 8 bases and the J gene lost 2 bases, with 8 bases spanning the gap. This CDR3 is 12 amino acids long. The CDR3 here is CASQFFTDTQYF. The CDR3 DNA reads as TGTGCCAGCCAATTTTTCACAGATACGCAGTATTTT.

The chain joins TRBV10-3 to TRBJ2-5; a weak D match, TRBD2 (6 bases). The germline gives CDR1 ENHRY, CDR2 SYGVKD. The CDR3 has 13 amino acids. V lost 11 bases and J 1 base, leaving 14 bases between the germline ends. CDR3 DNA: TGTGCCCTACGGCAGGAGGGCCAAGAGACCCAGTACTTC. Amino acids: CALRQEGQETQYF.

This chain links TRBV28 with TRBJ1-4; D is perhaps TRBD1 (5 bases). CDR1 is MDHEN, CDR2 SYDVKM, per germline. V was trimmed by 3 bases and J by 8 bases, leaving 22 bases between them. The CDR3 spans 17 residues. For the CDR3, the DNA is TGTGCCAGCAGTTTTTTACAAGGGGAGGGGATAGAGGAAAAACTGTTTTTT. Its protein is CASSFLQGEGIEEKLFF.

CDR3 DNA sequence: TGTGCCAGCAAGGGGGACGGCTACACCTTC. It specifies CASKGDGYTF. The gene calls are TRBV28 and TRBJ1-2, with D perhaps matching TRBD1 (6 bases). Trimming shortened V by 7 bases and J by 8 bases, and 8 bases separated the two germline ends. CDR3 length: 10 amino acids. Germline V CDR1 and CDR2: MDHEN, SYDVKM.

This clone was seen more than once but under ten times. The chain combines TRBV29-1 with TRBJ1-2; the D gene is possibly TRBD1 (5 bases). The CDR3 is 12 residues long. V was cut by 3 bases and J by 4 bases, with 9 bases left in between. The germline gives CDR1 SQVTM, CDR2 ANQGSEA. CDR3 protein: CSVEAGFYGYTF. CDR3 in DNA: TGCAGCGTTGAGGCAGGGTTCTATGGCTACACCTTC.

This chain joins TRBV5-1 and TRBJ2-2; 7 bases line up with TRBD2. The V and J ends lost 4 bases and 3 bases, in that order; junction bases with no gene match: 6. Per the germline V gene, CDR1 is SGHRS and CDR2 is YFSETQ. The CDR3 covers 15 residues. CDR3 loop: CASSPGRGDTGELFF. Written as DNA, the CDR3 is TGCGCCAGCAGCCCCGGTCGGGGGGACACCGGGGAGCTGTTTTTT.

This clone was recorded only once. The V and J genes are TRBV29-1 and TRBJ2-3; 10 nucleotides match TRBD1. V lost 6 bases and J lost 9; bases outside the gene matches: 9. In germline, CDR1 is SQVTM, CDR2 ANQGSEA. The CDR3 covers 13 residues. The CDR3 DNA sequence: TGCAGCGTCGCCGGGACAGGGGCGAGGACGCAGTATTTT. Its translation is CSVAGTGARTQYF.

The chain carries TRBV30 and TRBJ2-2; no reliable D call. The CDR3 covers 13 residues. V dropped 1 base and J dropped 2 bases, with 5 bases sitting between them. CDR1 is GTSNPN, CDR2 SVGIG, per germline (reference sequence). The CDR3 DNA sequence: TGTGCCTGGAGTGGGCTTAACACCGGGGAGCTGTTTTTT. Translated: CAWSGLNTGELFF. Combining the CDR3 with reference TRBV30 and TRBJ2-2 gives the whole variable domain SQTIHQWPATLVQPVGSPLSLECTVEGTSNPNLYWYRQAAGRGLQLLFYSVGIGQISSEVPQNLSASRPQDRQFILSSKKLLLSDSGFYLCAWSGLNTGELFFGEGSRLTVL.

V is TRBV11-3 and J is TRBJ2-5, with TRBD2 as a possible D gene (6 bases). The CDR3 contains 14 residues. The germline gives CDR1 SGHNT, CDR2 YENEEA. V was shortened by 5 bases and J by 4 bases, with 14 bases between the two germline ends. The CDR3 loop is CASSNRDFPETQYF. CDR3 DNA sequence: TGTGCCAGCAGCAACCGGGACTTCCCAGAGACCCAGTACTTC.